This entry is about one TCR beta chain. Its antigen is not identified. Compared with germline, one end of the junction differs, possibly owing to a read error. This sample was taken from a study of response to subunit inactivated influenza vaccine. Study conclusions and caveats: With each seasonal influenza vaccination, the authors suggested, few new T cells are recruited.

TCRdb re-called the RT-PCR reads through MiXCR, storing one row per CDR3 protein. The table shows roughly 760,000 distinct CDR3 sequences, with 21% occurring only once. This clonotype originated in a middle-aged man who received an inactivated influenza vaccine. Here the sequenced sample was PBMCs from blood, taken roughly 5 days after vaccination.

The CDR3 DNA reads TGTGCCAGCAGCTGGAATGGGGCAGGGTCAGAATGGCATTTT. Translation: CASSWNGAGSEWHF. The rearrangement uses TRBV7-2 and TRBJ2-3; a weak D match, TRBD1 (5 bases). This CDR3 spans 14 amino acids. In germline, CDR1 is SGHTA, CDR2 FQGNSA. The full variable domain, with the rest looked up from reference TRBV7-2 and TRBJ2-3, is GAGVSQSPSNKVTEKGKDVELRCDPISGHTALYWYRQSLGQGLEFLIYFQGNSAPDKSGLPSDRFSAERTGGSVSTLTIQRTQQEDSAVYLCASSWNGAGSEWHFGPGTRLTVL.